This T cell receptor (beta chain) came from a study of blood T cells in healthy people across ages. The authors ran a second PCR of roughly 6 to 12 cycles using a sample-barcoded 5' primer and a J-beta primer mix. TCRdb analysed the 5' RACE reads with MiXCR anew, one entry per CDR3 protein. Of roughly 800,000 distinct CDR3 sequences in the sample, roughly 60% were seen once. There were healthy Caucasian individuals from Russia, aged roughly 6 to 90, serving as donors. Germline V gives CDR1 MNHNY, CDR2 SVGAGI (reference sequence). This CDR3 is 14 amino acids long. The chain couples TRBV6-6 to TRBJ2-5; 10 nucleotides match TRBD1. The DNA end lines up better with TRBJ2-7; the J call may be wrong. The material sequenced was blood. The sequence was collected from a man aged 25 to 40 in good health. The CDR3 region is CASSPPGQGFEQYF. CDR3 nucleotides: TGTGCCAGCAGCCCACCGGGACAGGGGTTCGAGCAGTACTTC.